The clone carrying this TCR beta chain was seen more than once but under ten times. The antigen is not known. These data originate in a study of blood T cells in healthy people across ages. Sample donors were healthy Caucasian individuals that came from Russia, aged roughly 6 to 95. Each sample yielded at least 6.5 million isolated PBMCs. A J-beta primer mix and a sample-barcoded 5' primer were used in a second PCR of about 6 to 12 cycles. MiXCR, applied by TCRdb to the 5' RACE reads, yields one record per CDR3 protein. The data show about 720,000 distinct CDR3 sequences, approximately 22% seen once. The CDR3 is 15 amino acids. Overall study results and limits: Greater diversity and more naive CD4+ cells were seen in long-lived donors than in aged donors.

The rearrangement uses TRBV12-3 or TRBV12-4 and TRBJ2-5; 9 bases align to TRBD2. The J call may be in error: the DNA end matches TRBJ2-1 better. The TCR sequence derives from a man aged 65-85 years in good health. Sequencing used blood. The CDR3 DNA follows: TGTGCCAGCAGTGGGGGACTAGCCTCGCCCAATGAGCAGTTCTTC. It specifies CASSGGLASPNEQFF.